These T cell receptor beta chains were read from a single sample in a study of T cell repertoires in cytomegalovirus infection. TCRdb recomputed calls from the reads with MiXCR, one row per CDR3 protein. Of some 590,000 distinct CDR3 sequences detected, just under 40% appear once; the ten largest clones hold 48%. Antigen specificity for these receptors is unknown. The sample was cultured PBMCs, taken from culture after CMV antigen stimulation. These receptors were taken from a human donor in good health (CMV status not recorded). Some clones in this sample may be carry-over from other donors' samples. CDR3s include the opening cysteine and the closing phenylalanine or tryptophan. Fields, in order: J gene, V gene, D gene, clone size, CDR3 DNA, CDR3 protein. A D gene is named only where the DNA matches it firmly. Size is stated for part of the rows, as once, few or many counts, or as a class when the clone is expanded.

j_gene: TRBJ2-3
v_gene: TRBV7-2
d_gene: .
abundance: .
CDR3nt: TGTGCCAGCAGCTGGGTAGCGGGCACAGATACGCAGTATTTT
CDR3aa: CASSWVAGTDTQYF

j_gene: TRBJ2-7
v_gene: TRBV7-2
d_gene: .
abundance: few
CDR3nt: TGTGCCAGCAGCGCGGGACCTTCGGGCGAGCAGTACTTC
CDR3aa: CASSAGPSGEQYF

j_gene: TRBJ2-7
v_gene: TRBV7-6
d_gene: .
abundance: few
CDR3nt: TGTGCCAGCAGCTCCGATAGCCACGAGCAGTACTTC
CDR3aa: CASSSDSHEQYF

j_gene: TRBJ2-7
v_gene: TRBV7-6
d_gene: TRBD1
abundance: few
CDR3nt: TGTGCCAGCAGCCCGGACAGGGGGCTGTACGAGCAGTACTTC
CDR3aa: CASSPDRGLYEQYF

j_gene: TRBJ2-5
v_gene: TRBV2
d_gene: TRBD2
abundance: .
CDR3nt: TGTGCCAGCAGTACCCTGCGGGGGGACCAAGAGACCCAGTACTTC
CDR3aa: CASSTLRGDQETQYF

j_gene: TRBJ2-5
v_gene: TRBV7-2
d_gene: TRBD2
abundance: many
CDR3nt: TGTGCCAGCAGCTTAGCGGTCCACGGGGGGACCCAAGAGACCCAGTACTTC
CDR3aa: CASSLAVHGGTQETQYF

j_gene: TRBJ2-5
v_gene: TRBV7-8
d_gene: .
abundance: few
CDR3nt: TGTGCCAGCAGCACACACTTACAGGGAGCGGGGCTGACCCAGTACTTC
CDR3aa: CASSTHLQGAGLTQYF

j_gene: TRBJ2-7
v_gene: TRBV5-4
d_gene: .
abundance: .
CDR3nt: TGTGCCAGCAGCCCCCACAGCGGAGCCTACGAGCAGTACTTC
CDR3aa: CASSPHSGAYEQYF

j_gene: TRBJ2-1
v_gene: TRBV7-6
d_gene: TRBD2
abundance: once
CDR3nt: TGTGCCAGCAGCCCGTGGACTAGGCGGGGCAATGAGCAGTTCTTC
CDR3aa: CASSPWTRRGNEQFF

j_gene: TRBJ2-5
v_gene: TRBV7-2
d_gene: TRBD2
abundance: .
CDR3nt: TGTGCCAGCAGCTTACTAGCGGCCGGAGAGACCCAGTACTTC
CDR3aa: CASSLLAAGETQYF

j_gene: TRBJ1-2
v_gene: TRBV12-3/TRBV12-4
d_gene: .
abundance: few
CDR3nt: TGTGCCAGCAGTTTAGAGGCAGGGGAAGTTTACTATGGCTACACCTTC
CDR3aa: CASSLEAGEVYYGYTF

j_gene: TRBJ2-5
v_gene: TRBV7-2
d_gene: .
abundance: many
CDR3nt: TGTGCCAGCAGCCAAAGGGCGGAGGAGACCCAGTACTTC
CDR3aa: CASSQRAEETQYF

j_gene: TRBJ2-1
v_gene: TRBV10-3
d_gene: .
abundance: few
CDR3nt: TGTGCCATCAGTGGAGACCCCAGGGGTTACAATGAGCAGTTCTTC
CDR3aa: CAISGDPRGYNEQFF

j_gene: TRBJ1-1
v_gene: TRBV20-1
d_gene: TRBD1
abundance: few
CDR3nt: TGCAGTGCTAGAGACCGATGGACAGGGAGGAACACTGAAGCTTTCTTT
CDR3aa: CSARDRWTGRNTEAFF

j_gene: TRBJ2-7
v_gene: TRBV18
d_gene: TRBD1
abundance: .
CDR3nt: TGTGCCAGCTCACCACCGCCGACAGGGTTCTACGAGCAGTACTTC
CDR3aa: CASSPPPTGFYEQYF

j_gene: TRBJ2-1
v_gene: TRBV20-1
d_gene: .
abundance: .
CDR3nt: TGCAGTGCTAGACTTAGGGGGAGGGGATACAATGAGCAGTTCTTC
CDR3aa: CSARLRGRGYNEQFF

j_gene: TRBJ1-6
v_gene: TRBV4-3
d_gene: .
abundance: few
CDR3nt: TGCGCCAGCAGCCAAGATGGGAGCTCCTATAATTCACCCCTCCACTTT
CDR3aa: CASSQDGSSYNSPLHF

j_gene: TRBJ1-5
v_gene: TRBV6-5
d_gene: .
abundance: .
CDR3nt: TGTGCCAGCAGTTACTCAGGGTTCCCAAATCAGCCCCAGCATTTT
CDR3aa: CASSYSGFPNQPQHF

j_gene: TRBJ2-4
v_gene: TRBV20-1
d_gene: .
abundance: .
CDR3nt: TGCAGTGCTAGAGACCTTATAGAGTACATTCAGTACTTC
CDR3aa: CSARDLIEYIQYF

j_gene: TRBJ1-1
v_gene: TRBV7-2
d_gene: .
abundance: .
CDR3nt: TGTGCCAGCAGCTTTTCGGGACAGAACACTGAAGCTTTCTTT
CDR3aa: CASSFSGQNTEAFF

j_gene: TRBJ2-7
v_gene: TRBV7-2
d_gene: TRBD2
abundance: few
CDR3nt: TGTGCCAGCAGGTCGGGGACTATAGGCGAGCAGTACTTC
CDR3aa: CASRSGTIGEQYF

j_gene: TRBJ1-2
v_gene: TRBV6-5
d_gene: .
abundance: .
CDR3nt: TGTGCCAGCAGTTACTCGCTAGAGTCTGTTTTCGGCTACACCTTC
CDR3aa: CASSYSLESVFGYTF

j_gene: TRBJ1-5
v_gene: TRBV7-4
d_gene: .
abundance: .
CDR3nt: TGTGCCAGCAGCTTTCAACCCCACAGCTCTCATTCCCGGGCCAATCAGCCCCAGCATTTT
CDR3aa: CASSFQPHSSHSRANQPQHF

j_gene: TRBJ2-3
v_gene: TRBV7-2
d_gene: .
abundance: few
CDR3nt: TGTGCCAGCAGCACCGGGACTGCAGATACGCAGTATTTT
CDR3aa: CASSTGTADTQYF

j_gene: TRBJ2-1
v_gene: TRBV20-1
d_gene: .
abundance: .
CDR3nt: TGCAGTGCTAGTAGATCTCTCTACAATGAGCAGTTCTTC
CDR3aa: CSASRSLYNEQFF

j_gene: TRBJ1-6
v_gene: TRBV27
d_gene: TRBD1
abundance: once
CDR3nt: TGTGCCAGCAGTTTATGGGGGACAGGAAATTCACCCCTCCACTTT
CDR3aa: CASSLWGTGNSPLHF

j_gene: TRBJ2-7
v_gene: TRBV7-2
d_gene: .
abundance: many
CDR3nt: TGTGCCAGCAGCTTAACAACAGGGTATAGCGAGCAGTACTTC
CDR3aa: CASSLTTGYSEQYF

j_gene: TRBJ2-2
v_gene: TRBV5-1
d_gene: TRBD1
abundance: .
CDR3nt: TGCGCCAGCAGCTTATCACTGAGGACAGGCCCAACCGGGGAGCTGTTTTTT
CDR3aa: CASSLSLRTGPTGELFF

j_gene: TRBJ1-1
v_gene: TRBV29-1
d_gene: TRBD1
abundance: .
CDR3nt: TGCAGCGTTGACGGACCCACAGGGGTGGGAGCTTTCTTT
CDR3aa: CSVDGPTGVGAFF

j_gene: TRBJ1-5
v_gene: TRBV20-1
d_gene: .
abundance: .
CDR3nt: TGCAGTGCTAGAGATGGGAGACAGGCAATGTCCCGAGGTGGTAGCAATCAGCCCCAGCATTTT
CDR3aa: CSARDGRQAMSRGGSNQPQHF

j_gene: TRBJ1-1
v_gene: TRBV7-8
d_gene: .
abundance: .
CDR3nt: TGTGCCAGCAGCCCGGGAGGAAGCGAGGGAGCTTTCTTT
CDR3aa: CASSPGGSEGAFF

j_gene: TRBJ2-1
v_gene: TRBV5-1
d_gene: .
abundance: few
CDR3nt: TGCGCCAGCAGCTTGGAGGTCCTGGATTACAATGAGCAGTTCTTC
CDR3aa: CASSLEVLDYNEQFF

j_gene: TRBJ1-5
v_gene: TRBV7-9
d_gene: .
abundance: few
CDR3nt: TGTGCCAGCAGCTCGAACAATCAGCCCCAGCATTTT
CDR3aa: CASSSNNQPQHF

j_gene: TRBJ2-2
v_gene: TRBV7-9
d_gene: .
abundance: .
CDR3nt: TGTGCCAGCAGCCCAGGGGTGGACACCGGGGAGCTGTTTTTT
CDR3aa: CASSPGVDTGELFF

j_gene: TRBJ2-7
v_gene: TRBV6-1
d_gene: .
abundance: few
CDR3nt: TGTGCCAGCAGTGAAGCCCCAGACAGCACCTACGAGCAGTACTTC
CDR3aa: CASSEAPDSTYEQYF